The clone carrying this T cell receptor beta chain came up many times. TCRdb analysed the PCR reads with MiXCR anew, one entry per CDR3 protein. This sample has fewer than 350,000 distinct CDR3 sequences; around a fifth occur once, and the top ten carry approximately 0.8%. This record comes from a study of molecular identifiers for immune sequencing clone quantification. This receptor was identified in a human donor in good health. Some libraries in this study had Jurkat cell RNA spiked in. Sequencing input: naive CD8+ T cells from blood, with Jurkat cell RNA spiked in. Regarding subset: FACS-sorted CD8+CD4-CCR7+CD45RA+ naive T cells.

CDR3 DNA: TGTGCCAGCAGCCCTTGGACAGGTAGCAATCAGCCCCAGCATTTT. It specifies CASSPWTGSNQPQHF. This chain links TRBV7-6 with TRBJ1-5; TRBD1 aligns across 7 bases. V shed 5 bases, J shed 0 bases, and the junction held 4 bases outside the gene matches. Per the germline V gene, CDR1 is SGHVS and CDR2 is FNYEAQ. The CDR3 contains 15 residues.